The text below deals with one T cell receptor (beta chain). Some clones are missing from TCRdb's copy, which holds only in-frame ones; the method was immunoSEQ multiplex PCR. Among about 23,000 clones listed, around 89% were seen once. This entry is derived from a study of T cell changes during pregnancy in multiple sclerosis. V was pared by 5 bases and J by 0 bases, with 9 bases between. The germline V gene encodes CDR1 SGHVS and CDR2 FNYEAQ. This CDR3 has 14 residues. The material was CD8+ T cells from peripheral blood mononuclear cells, obtained in the first trimester of pregnancy. The sequence was collected from a female donor with multiple sclerosis, enrolled in a pregnancy study. This chain connects TRBV7-6 to TRBJ2-3; D ambiguous. CDR3 bases: TGTGCCAGCAGCGTCTACGGGAGCACAGATACGCAGTATTTT. Translating it yields CASSVYGSTDTQYF. Full variable domain (missing parts from reference TRBV7-6 and TRBJ2-3): GAGVSQSPRYKVTKRGQDVALRCDPISGHVSLYWYRQALGQGPEFLTYFNYEAQQDKSGLPNDRFSAERPEGSISTLTIQRTEQRDSAMYRCASSVYGSTDTQYFGPGTRLTVL.